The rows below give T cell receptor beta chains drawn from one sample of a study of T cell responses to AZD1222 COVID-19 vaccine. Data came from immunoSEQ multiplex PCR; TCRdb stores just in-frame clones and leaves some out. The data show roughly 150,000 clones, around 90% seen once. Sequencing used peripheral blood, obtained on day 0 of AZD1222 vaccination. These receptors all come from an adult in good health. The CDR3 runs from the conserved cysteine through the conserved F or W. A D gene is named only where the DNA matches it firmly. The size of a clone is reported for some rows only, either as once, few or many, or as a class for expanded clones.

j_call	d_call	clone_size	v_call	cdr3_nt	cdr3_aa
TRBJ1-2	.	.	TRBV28	TGTGCCAGCGGGCAGGGGAACTATGGCTACACCTTC	CASGQGNYGYTF
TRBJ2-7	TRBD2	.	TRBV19	TGTGCCAGTAATAGCGGGAGAGAGGACTACGAGCAGTACTTC	CASNSGREDYEQYF
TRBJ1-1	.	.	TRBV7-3	TGTGCCAGCAGCCGAGGGACGGGCACTGAAGCTTTCTTT	CASSRGTGTEAFF
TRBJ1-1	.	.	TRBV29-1	TGCAGCGGTTACATCCGACCTGAAGCTTTCTTT	CSGYIRPEAFF
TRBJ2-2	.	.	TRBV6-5	TGTGCCAGCAGTTACTCGAGTCCGGCGAACACCGGGGAGCTGTTTTTT	CASSYSSPANTGELFF
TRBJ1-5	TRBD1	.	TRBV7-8	TGTGCCAGCAGCTTAGCCGGGACAGGTTCTATTCAGCCCCAGCATTTT	CASSLAGTGSIQPQHF
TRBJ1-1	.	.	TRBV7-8	TGTGCCAGCAGCTTAGTTCAGGGGAACACTGAAGCTTTCTTT	CASSLVQGNTEAFF
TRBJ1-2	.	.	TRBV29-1	TGCAGCGCACTGGGGTGGGACTATGGCTACACCTTC	CSALGWDYGYTF
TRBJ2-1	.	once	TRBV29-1	TGCAGCGTTTTTCTGAACAATGAGCAGTTCTTC	CSVFLNNEQFF
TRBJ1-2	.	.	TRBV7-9	TGTGCCAGCAGCTCACAGGTCGGCAGGGTACAAGGCTACACCTTC	CASSSQVGRVQGYTF
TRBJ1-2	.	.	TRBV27	TGTGCCAGCAGTTTAAGTCAGGGAGAGGGCTATGGCTACACCTTC	CASSLSQGEGYGYTF
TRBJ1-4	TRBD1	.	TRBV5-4	TGTGCCAGCAGTGTAAGGACAGGGATGAGGGAAAAACTGTTTTTT	CASSVRTGMREKLFF
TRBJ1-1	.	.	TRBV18	TGTGCCAGCTCACCTCGCAGCGGCGAAGCTTTCTTT	CASSPRSGEAFF
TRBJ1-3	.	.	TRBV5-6	TGTGCCAGCAGCCTCGGATACTCTGGAAACACCATATATTTT	CASSLGYSGNTIYF
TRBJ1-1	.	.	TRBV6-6	TGTGCCAGCAGTACAACATTCAAACTGAACACTGAAGCTTTCTTT	CASSTTFKLNTEAFF
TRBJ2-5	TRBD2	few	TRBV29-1	TGCAGCGTTGGACTAGCGGGAGAGACCCAGTACTTC	CSVGLAGETQYF
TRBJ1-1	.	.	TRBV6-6	TGTGCCAGCAGTACGACCGACAGGCTAAACACTGAAGCTTTCTTT	CASSTTDRLNTEAFF
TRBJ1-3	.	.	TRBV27	TGTGCCAGCAGCCAGACACCTGGAAACACCATATATTTT	CASSQTPGNTIYF
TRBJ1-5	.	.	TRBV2	TGTGCCAGCAGGAAGCGAGGCCTTTCGAATAGCAATCAGCCCCAGCATTTT	CASRKRGLSNSNQPQHF
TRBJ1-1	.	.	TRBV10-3	TGTGCCATCAGTGAGTCGACCAGTATCTCTGAAGCTTTCTTT	CAISESTSISEAFF
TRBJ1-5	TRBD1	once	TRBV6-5	TGTGCCAGCGAATCCGGGACAGGGGCCCAGCCCCAGCATTTT	CASESGTGAQPQHF
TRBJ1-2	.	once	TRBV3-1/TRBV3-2	TGTGCCAGCAGCCAAGACAGTTACTATGGCTACACCTTC	CASSQDSYYGYTF
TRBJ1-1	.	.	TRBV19	TGTGCCAGTAGTCCGCAGGGTAGCAACACTGAAGCTTTCTTT	CASSPQGSNTEAFF
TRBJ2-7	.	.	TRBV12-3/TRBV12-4	TGTGCCAGCAGTTCTAAGAACTACGAGCAGTACTTC	CASSSKNYEQYF
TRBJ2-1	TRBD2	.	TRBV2	TGTGCCAGCAGTTCGGAGACTAGCGCGTTAAGCCTGGAGCAGTTCTTC	CASSSETSALSLEQFF
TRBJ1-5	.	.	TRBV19	TGTGCCAGTAGTCTACAACGAGGAATCAATAGCAATCAGCCCCAGCATTTT	CASSLQRGINSNQPQHF
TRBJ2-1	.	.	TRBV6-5	TGTGCCAGCAGAAAGGGGCACTACAATGAGCAGTTCTTC	CASRKGHYNEQFF
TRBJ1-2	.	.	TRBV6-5	TGTGCCAGCAGCCTCGTCCGATCGAACTATGGCTACACCTTC	CASSLVRSNYGYTF
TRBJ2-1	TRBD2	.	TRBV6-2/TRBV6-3	TGTGCCAGCAGTTACGGAGCGGGGGCCTACAATGAGCAGTTCTTC	CASSYGAGAYNEQFF
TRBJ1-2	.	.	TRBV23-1	TGCGCCAGTGGAGTCGGGCGAGGGAAACCTTATGGCTACACCTTC	CASGVGRGKPYGYTF
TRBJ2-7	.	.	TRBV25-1	TGTGCCAGCAGCGGGCTGATGTACGAGCAGTACTTC	CASSGLMYEQYF
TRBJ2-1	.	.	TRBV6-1	TGTGCCAGCAGTGATTACGGCAGAATGGGACCCACTTTGAGGCAGTTCTTC	CASSDYGRMGPTLRQFF
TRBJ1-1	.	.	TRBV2	TGTGCCAGCATGGTACAGGGCGGTACTGAAGCTTTCTTT	CASMVQGGTEAFF
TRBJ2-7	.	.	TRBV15	TGTGCCACCAGCCCAGTGGGACGGTACTACGAGCAGTACTTC	CATSPVGRYYEQYF
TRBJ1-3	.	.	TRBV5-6	TGTGCCAGCAGCTTGGGGTTCACCATATATTTT	CASSLGFTIYF
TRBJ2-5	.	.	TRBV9	TGTGCCAGCAGCGCACATATTTCGGAGACCCAGTACTTC	CASSAHISETQYF
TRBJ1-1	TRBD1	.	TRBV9	TGTGCCAGCAGCCCATCATCGGGGGACAGAGAAGCTTTCTTT	CASSPSSGDREAFF
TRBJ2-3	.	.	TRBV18	TGTGCCAGCTCACGAGACCACACAGATACGCAGTATTTT	CASSRDHTDTQYF
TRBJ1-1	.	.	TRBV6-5	TGTGCCAGCAGTTCCATCGCCGTCGGGAACACTGAAGCTTTCTTT	CASSSIAVGNTEAFF
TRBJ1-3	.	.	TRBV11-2	TGTGCCAGCAGCTTAGATGGGGTGTATAGAAACACCATATATTTT	CASSLDGVYRNTIYF
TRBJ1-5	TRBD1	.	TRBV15	TGTGCCACCAGCAGGGCTGGGACAGACAATCAGCCCCAGCATTTT	CATSRAGTDNQPQHF
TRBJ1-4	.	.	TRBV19	TGTGCCAGTAGTATTGGAACAACTAATGAAAAACTGTTTTTT	CASSIGTTNEKLFF
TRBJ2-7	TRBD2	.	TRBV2	TGTGCCAGCAGCGGGGGGGCTAGCGGGAGCTACGAGCAGTACTTC	CASSGGASGSYEQYF
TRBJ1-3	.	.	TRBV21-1	TGTGCCAGCACCACTGTGGGCAGGGGGTGGTCCGGTAACACCATATATTTT	CASTTVGRGWSGNTIYF
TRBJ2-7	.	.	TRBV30	TGTGCCTGGTTTTCCGGGACACACGGGGACGAGCAGTACTTC	CAWFSGTHGDEQYF
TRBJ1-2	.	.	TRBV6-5	TGTGCCAGCAGTTACGGGCCGGCGCGGGGGCGGGGTGGCTACACCTTC	CASSYGPARGRGGYTF
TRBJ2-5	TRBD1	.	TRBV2	TGTGCCAGCAGACGGGACAGGGGGCGCTCTGAGACCCAGTACTTC	CASRRDRGRSETQYF
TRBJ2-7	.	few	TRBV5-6	TGTGCCAGCAGCTTTTTCGGAAGCCAGGACCCCTACGAGCAGTACTTC	CASSFFGSQDPYEQYF
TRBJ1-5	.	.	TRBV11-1	TGTGCCAGCAGCTTAACAGGAGGTAGCAATCAGCCCCAGCATTTT	CASSLTGGSNQPQHF
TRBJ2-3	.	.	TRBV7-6	TGTGCCAGCAGCTTAGCGGAATTGACAGATACGCAGTATTTT	CASSLAELTDTQYF
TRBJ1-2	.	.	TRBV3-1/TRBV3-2	TGTGCCAGCAGTCGGGCGGGGCCCATGGGCTACACCTTC	CASSRAGPMGYTF
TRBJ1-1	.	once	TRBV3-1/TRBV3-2	TGTGCCAGCAGCCAAAGAGGAGGGGCTGAAGCTTTCTTT	CASSQRGGAEAFF
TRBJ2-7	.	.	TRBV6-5	TGTGCCAGCAGTTACTCCGAGACCATCTACGAGCAGTACTTC	CASSYSETIYEQYF